The subject of this entry is one TCR beta chain. It was negative isolation that provided the CD8+ and CD4+ T cells, whereas TEMRA cells were enriched by FACS. The source of the sample is a study of CD8 T cells in Susac syndrome. For the study at large: Susac syndrome patients were untreated, on corticosteroids with some adding intravenous immunoglobulin, or on intravenous immunoglobulin only.

An input of 0.5 to 1 ug of RNA was subjected to reverse transcription using random hexamers. Multiplex immunoSEQ PCR targeted 54 Vbeta and 13 Jbeta TCR beta segments. Each CDR3 protein gets one entry after TCRdb re-called the immunoSEQ multiplex PCR reads with MiXCR. The sample holds 200,000 or so distinct CDR3 sequences, 90% to 97% seen once. CDR1 is KGHDR and CDR2 is SFDVKD in the germline V gene. The CDR3 runs to 15 residues. Trimming cost V 6 bases and J 6 bases, with 17 bases left between them. This rearrangement joins TRBV24-1 to TRBJ2-1, with D possibly matching TRBD2 (7 bases). The sequence was collected from a human donor with Susac syndrome. The sequenced sample consisted of CD4+ T cells from PBMCs. In DNA, the CDR3 is TGTGCCACCAGTCTCGGGGGGCGAGGGGGCAATGAGCAGTTCTTC. Protein sequence: CATSLGGRGGNEQFF.